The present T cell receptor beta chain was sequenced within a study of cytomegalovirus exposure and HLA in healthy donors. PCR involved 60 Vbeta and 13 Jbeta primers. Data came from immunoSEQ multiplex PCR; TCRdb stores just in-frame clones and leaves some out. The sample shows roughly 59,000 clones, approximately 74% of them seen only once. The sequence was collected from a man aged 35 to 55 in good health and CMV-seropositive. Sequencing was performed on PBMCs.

CDR3 DNA sequence: TGTGCCTGGACCCCGACTACGGGGGGCAGGGGCACTGAAGCTTTCTTT. Translating gives CAWTPTTGGRGTEAFF. This chain joins TRBV30 and TRBJ1-1; D might be TRBD1 (6 bases). Germline V gene lookup returns CDR1 GTSNPN and CDR2 SVGIG (reference sequence). This CDR3 has 16 amino acids. V lost 4 bases and J lost 4, with 22 bases in between.